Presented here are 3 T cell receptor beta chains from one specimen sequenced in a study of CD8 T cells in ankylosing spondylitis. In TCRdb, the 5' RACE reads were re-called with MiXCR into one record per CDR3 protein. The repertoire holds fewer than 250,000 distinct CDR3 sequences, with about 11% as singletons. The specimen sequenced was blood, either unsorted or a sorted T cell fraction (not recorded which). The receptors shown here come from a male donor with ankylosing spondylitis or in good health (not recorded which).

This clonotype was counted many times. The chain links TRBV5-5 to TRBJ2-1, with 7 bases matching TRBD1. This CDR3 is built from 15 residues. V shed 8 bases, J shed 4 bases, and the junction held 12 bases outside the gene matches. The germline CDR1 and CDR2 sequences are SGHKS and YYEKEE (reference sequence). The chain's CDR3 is CASRVTGTDYNEQFF. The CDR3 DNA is TGTGCCAGTAGAGTGACAGGGACAGATTACAATGAGCAGTTCTTC.

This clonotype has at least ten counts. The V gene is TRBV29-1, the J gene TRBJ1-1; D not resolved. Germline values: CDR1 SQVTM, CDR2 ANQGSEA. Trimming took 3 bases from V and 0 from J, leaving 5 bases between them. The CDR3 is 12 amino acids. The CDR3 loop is CSVDRVNTEAFF. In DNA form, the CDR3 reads TGCAGCGTTGATAGGGTGAACACTGAAGCTTTCTTT.

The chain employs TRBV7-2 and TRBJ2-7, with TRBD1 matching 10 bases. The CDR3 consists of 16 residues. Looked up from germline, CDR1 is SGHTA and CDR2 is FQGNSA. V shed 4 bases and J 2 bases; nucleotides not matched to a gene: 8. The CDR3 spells CASSSRDRGGPYEQYF. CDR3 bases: TGTGCCAGCAGCTCCCGGGACAGGGGCGGACCCTACGAGCAGTACTTC.